The rows below give T cell receptor beta chains drawn from one sample of a study of blood T cell repertoires in COVID-19. Clones were sequenced by immunoSEQ multiplex PCR, and TCRdb holds only the in-frame ones, with some missing. The sample carries a few hundred thousand clones, around nine tenths recorded once. The source material was peripheral blood. All receptors derive from a man younger than 30 with COVID-19, enrolled during active disease. CDR3s leave out the opening cysteine and the closing phenylalanine or tryptophan. Fields, in order: V gene, CDR3 length, J gene, CDR3 protein.

v_call: TRBV5-4; cdr3_length: 12; j_call: TRBJ2-3; cdr3_aa: ASSLTSGTDTQY
v_call: TRBV30; cdr3_length: 13; j_call: TRBJ1-5; cdr3_aa: AWSPPGHSNQPQH
v_call: TRBV28; cdr3_length: 13; j_call: TRBJ2-7; cdr3_aa: ASSLKRRSSYEQY
v_call: TRBV7-9; cdr3_length: 14; j_call: TRBJ2-2; cdr3_aa: ASSLDSSGITGELF
v_call: TRBV11-1; cdr3_length: 9; j_call: TRBJ2-1; cdr3_aa: ASSTLNEQF
v_call: TRBV3-1/TRBV3-2; cdr3_length: 10; j_call: TRBJ1-6; cdr3_aa: ASSQPQGTLH
v_call: TRBV11-3; cdr3_length: 14; j_call: TRBJ2-3; cdr3_aa: ASSPGRLVNLDTQY
v_call: TRBV7-9; cdr3_length: 14; j_call: TRBJ2-1; cdr3_aa: ASSFTAGTSGIEQF
v_call: TRBV11-2; cdr3_length: 14; j_call: TRBJ1-4; cdr3_aa: ASSPNRRGWDEKLF
v_call: TRBV6-5; cdr3_length: 13; j_call: TRBJ1-5; cdr3_aa: ASSLDRGLNQPQH
v_call: TRBV7-6; cdr3_length: 14; j_call: TRBJ2-3; cdr3_aa: ASSLVGTTSTDTQY
v_call: TRBV15; cdr3_length: 15; j_call: TRBJ1-2; cdr3_aa: ATSGDLKGQENYGYT
v_call: TRBV28; cdr3_length: 11; j_call: TRBJ1-6; cdr3_aa: ASWRAEDSPLH
v_call: TRBV13; cdr3_length: 12; j_call: TRBJ2-2; cdr3_aa: ASRQNRDAGELF
v_call: TRBV5-5; cdr3_length: 10; j_call: TRBJ2-7; cdr3_aa: ASSLYPGEQY
v_call: TRBV19; cdr3_length: 12; j_call: TRBJ2-1; cdr3_aa: ATGLAAGYNEQF
v_call: TRBV5-1; cdr3_length: 12; j_call: TRBJ2-2; cdr3_aa: ASRRDRNTGELF
v_call: TRBV12-5; cdr3_length: 12; j_call: TRBJ1-3; cdr3_aa: ASGGTGAGNTIY
v_call: TRBV19; cdr3_length: 11; j_call: TRBJ2-7; cdr3_aa: ASSPGITYEQY
v_call: TRBV6-5; cdr3_length: 13; j_call: TRBJ1-6; cdr3_aa: ASSPQGGVDSPLH
v_call: TRBV5-6; cdr3_length: 10; j_call: TRBJ1-2; cdr3_aa: ASSLPRGGYT
v_call: TRBV6-5; cdr3_length: 13; j_call: TRBJ2-2; cdr3_aa: ASSYSMGYTGELF
v_call: TRBV7-2; cdr3_length: 12; j_call: TRBJ2-7; cdr3_aa: ASSPGDSGYEQY
v_call: TRBV10-3; cdr3_length: 11; j_call: TRBJ2-7; cdr3_aa: AISESPRNEQY
v_call: TRBV27; cdr3_length: 12; j_call: TRBJ2-7; cdr3_aa: ASSLIQGGYEQY
v_call: TRBV5-5; cdr3_length: 13; j_call: TRBJ2-5; cdr3_aa: ASSLGLAGGETQY
v_call: TRBV12-5; cdr3_length: 12; j_call: TRBJ2-7; cdr3_aa: ASGLGRNSYEQY
v_call: TRBV5-4; cdr3_length: 15; j_call: TRBJ2-3; cdr3_aa: ASSIPSQRDLPDTQY
v_call: TRBV2; cdr3_length: 14; j_call: TRBJ2-2; cdr3_aa: ASSERGTKNTGELF
v_call: TRBV5-6; cdr3_length: 12; j_call: TRBJ2-7; cdr3_aa: ASARDWNSYEQY
v_call: TRBV29-1; cdr3_length: 11; j_call: TRBJ1-1; cdr3_aa: SVGGVSGTEAF
v_call: TRBV30; cdr3_length: 10; j_call: TRBJ2-7; cdr3_aa: AWSVTGGEQY
v_call: TRBV11-2; cdr3_length: 14; j_call: TRBJ2-2; cdr3_aa: ASSPTTEVGAGELF
v_call: TRBV4-2; cdr3_length: 12; j_call: TRBJ2-7; cdr3_aa: ASSPTGGFSEQY
v_call: TRBV3-1/TRBV3-2; cdr3_length: 10; j_call: TRBJ1-1; cdr3_aa: ASDSLNAEAF
v_call: TRBV7-8; cdr3_length: 14; j_call: TRBJ2-5; cdr3_aa: ASSFRTRRSQETQY
v_call: TRBV30; cdr3_length: 12; j_call: TRBJ2-2; cdr3_aa: ALDLGALAGELF
v_call: TRBV5-1; cdr3_length: 11; j_call: TRBJ2-1; cdr3_aa: ASSGDLGNEQF
v_call: TRBV6-4; cdr3_length: 12; j_call: TRBJ2-3; cdr3_aa: ASSDGLARDTQY
v_call: TRBV27; cdr3_length: 11; j_call: TRBJ2-1; cdr3_aa: ASSGGIGNEQF